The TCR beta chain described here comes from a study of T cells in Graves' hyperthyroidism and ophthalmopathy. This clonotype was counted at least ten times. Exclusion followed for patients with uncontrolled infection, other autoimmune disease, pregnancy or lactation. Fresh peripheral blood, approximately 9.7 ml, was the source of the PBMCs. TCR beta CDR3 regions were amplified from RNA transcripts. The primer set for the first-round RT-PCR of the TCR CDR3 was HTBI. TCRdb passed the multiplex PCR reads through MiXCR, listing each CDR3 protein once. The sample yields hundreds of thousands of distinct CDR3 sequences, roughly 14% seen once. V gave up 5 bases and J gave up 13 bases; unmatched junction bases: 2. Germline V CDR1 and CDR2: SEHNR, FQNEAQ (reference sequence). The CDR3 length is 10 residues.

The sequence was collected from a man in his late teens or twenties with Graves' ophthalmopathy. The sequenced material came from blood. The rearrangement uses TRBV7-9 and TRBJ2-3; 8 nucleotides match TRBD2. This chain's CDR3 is CASSTGGEYF. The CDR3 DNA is TGTGCCAGCAGCACCGGGGGGGAGTATTTT. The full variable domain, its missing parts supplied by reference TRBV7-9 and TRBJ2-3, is DTGVSQNPRHKITKRGQNVTFRCDPISEHNRLYWYRQTLGQGPEFLTYFQNEAQLEKSRLLSDRFSAERPKGSFSTLEIQRTEQGDSAMYLCASSTGGEYFGPGTRLTVL.